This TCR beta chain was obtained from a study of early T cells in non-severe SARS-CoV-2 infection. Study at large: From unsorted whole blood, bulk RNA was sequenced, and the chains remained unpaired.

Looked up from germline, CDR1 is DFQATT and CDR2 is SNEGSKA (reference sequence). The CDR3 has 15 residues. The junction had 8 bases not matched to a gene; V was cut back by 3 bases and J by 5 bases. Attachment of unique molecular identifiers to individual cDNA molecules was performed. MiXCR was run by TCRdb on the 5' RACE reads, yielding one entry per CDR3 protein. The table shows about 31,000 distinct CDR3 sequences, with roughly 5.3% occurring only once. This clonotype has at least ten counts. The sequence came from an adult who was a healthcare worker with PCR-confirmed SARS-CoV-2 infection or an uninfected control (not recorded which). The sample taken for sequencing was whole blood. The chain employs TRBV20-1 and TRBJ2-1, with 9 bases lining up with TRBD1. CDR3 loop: CSASRADRGHNEQFF. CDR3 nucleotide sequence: TGCAGTGCTAGTCGTGCGGACAGGGGCCACAATGAGCAGTTCTTC.